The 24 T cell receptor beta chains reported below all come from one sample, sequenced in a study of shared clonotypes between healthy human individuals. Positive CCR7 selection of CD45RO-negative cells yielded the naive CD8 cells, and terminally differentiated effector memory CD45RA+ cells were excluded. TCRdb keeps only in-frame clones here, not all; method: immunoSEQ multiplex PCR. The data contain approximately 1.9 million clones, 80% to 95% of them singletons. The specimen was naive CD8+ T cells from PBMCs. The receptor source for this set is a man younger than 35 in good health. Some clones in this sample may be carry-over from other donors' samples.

This CDR3 is CASSLGELNYEQYF. The CDR3 DNA sequence: TGTGCCAGCAGCTTGGGGGAACTAAATTACGAGCAGTACTTC. The rearrangement links TRBV5-4 to TRBJ2-7; no clear D. V was cut by 0 bases and J by 4 bases, with 11 bases left in between. Germline V gene sequence: CDR1 SGHNT, CDR2 YYREEE (reference sequence). This CDR3 is built from 14 residues.

CDR3 nucleotides: TGTGCCAGCAGTTACTCTAGCGTAGAGACCCAGTACTTC. Its protein is CASSYSSVETQYF. J is TRBJ2-5 and V is TRBV6-5; tentative D call: TRBD2 (5 bases). The length of the CDR3 is 13 residues. The germline gives CDR1 MNHEY, CDR2 SVGAGI. Trimming stripped 0 bases from V and 4 bases from J, with 6 bases between.

The CDR3 here is CASSVADRGTGELFF. CDR3 nucleotides: TGTGCCAGCAGCGTAGCTGACAGGGGCACCGGGGAGCTGTTTTTT. This chain connects TRBV9 to TRBJ2-2; 8 nucleotides align to TRBD1. Germline assignment: CDR1 SGDLS and CDR2 YYNGEE. With V trimmed by 0 bases and J by 4 bases, 2 bases remained unmatched. This CDR3 has 15 residues.

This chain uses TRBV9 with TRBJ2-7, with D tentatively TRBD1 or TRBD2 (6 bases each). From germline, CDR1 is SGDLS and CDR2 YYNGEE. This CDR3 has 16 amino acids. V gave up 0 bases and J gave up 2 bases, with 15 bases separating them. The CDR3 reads CASSVGGAASTYEQYF. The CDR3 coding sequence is TGTGCCAGCAGCGTAGGGGGGGCCGCGTCTACCTACGAGCAGTACTTC.

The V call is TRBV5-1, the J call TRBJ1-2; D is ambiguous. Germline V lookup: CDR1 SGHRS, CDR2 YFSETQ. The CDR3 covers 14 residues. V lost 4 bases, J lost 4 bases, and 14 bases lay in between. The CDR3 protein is CASSTDGGAYGYTF. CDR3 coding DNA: TGCGCCAGCAGCACGGACGGCGGAGCCTATGGCTACACCTTC.

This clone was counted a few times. The CDR3 region is CASSWATSQETQYF. The CDR3 DNA sequence: TGTGCCAGTAGTTGGGCGACAAGCCAAGAGACCCAGTACTTC. V and J are TRBV19 and TRBJ2-5; D is unresolved. This CDR3 has 14 residues. Trimming shortened V by 5 bases and J by 1 base, and 11 bases separated the two germline ends. Per germline, CDR1 LNHDA and CDR2 SQIVND (reference sequence).

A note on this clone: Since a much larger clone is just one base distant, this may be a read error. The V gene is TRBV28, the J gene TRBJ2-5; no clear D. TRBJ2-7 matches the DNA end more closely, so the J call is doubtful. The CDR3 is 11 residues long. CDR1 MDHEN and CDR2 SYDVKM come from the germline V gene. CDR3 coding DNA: TGTGCCAGCAGTTTAGGTTACGAGCAGTACTTC. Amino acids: CASSLGYEQYF.

The CDR3 coding sequence is TGTGCCAGCAGCTTAATCACATCCACCGGGGAGCTGTTTTTT. Translation gives CASSLITSTGELFF. The chain joins TRBV7-9 to TRBJ2-2, with D hard to call. Between the trimmed V and J ends, which lost 2 bases and 4 bases, there was a span of 8 bases. The germline V gene encodes CDR1 SEHNR and CDR2 FQNEAQ (reference sequence). This CDR3 is 14 amino acids long.

CDR3 DNA: TGTGCCAGCAGCCCCCGGTGGACAGGGGCAGCAGATACGCAGTATTTT. Protein sequence: CASSPRWTGAADTQYF. V gene TRBV9 combines with J gene TRBJ2-3, with TRBD1 matching 9 bases. Germline V gene data show CDR1 as SGDLS and CDR2 as YYNGEE. The CDR3 is 16 residues long. With 4 bases clipped from V and 4 bases from J, the junction kept 10 bases outside the gene matches.

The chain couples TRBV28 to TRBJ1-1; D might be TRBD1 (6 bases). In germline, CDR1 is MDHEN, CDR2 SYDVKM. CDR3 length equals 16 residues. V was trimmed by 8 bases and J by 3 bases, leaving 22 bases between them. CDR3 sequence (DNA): TGTGCCAGCCTCCCTGCACCTGACAGGCCCGACACTGAAGCTTTCTTT. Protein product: CASLPAPDRPDTEAFF.

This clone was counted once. The CDR3 DNA reads as TGTGCCAGCAGCACCCGAGAGGGAGCGTTCAGAGGTTATACGCAGTATTTT. Protein: CASSTREGAFRGYTQYF. The chain carries TRBV9 and TRBJ2-3, with D possibly being TRBD2 (5 bases). The CDR3 runs 17 residues. V was cut by 4 bases and J by 7 bases, with 25 bases left in between. Germline assignment: CDR1 SGDLS and CDR2 YYNGEE.

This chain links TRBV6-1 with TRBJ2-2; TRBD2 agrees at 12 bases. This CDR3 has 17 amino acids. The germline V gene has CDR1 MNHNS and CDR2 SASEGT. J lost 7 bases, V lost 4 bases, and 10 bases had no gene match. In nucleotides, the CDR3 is TGTGCCAGCAGTGGACTAGCGGGAGAGTTCTGGGGCGGGGAGCTGTTTTTT. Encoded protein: CASSGLAGEFWGGELFF.

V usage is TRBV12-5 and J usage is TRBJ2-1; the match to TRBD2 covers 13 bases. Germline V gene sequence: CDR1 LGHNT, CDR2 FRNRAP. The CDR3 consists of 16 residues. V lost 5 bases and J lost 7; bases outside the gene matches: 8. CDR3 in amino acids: CASGELLAGGPNEQFF. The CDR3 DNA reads TGTGCTAGTGGTGAGCTACTAGCGGGAGGGCCTAATGAGCAGTTCTTC.

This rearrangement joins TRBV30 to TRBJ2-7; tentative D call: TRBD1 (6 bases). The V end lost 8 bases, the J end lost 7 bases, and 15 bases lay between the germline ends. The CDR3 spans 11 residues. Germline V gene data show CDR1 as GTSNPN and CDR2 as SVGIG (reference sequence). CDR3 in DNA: TGTGCCAAAATACAGGGCGGGGAGCAGTACTTC. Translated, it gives CAKIQGGEQYF. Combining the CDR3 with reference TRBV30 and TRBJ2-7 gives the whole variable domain SQTIHQWPATLVQPVGSPLSLECTVEGTSNPNLYWYRQAAGRGLQLLFYSVGIGQISSEVPQNLSASRPQDRQFILSSKKLLLSDSGFYLCAKIQGGEQYFGPGTRLTVT.

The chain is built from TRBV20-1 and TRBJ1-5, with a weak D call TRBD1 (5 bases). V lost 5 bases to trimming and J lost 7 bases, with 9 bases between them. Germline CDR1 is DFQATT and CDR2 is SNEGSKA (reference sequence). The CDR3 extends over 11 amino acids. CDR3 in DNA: TGCAGTGCTGCCCAGGGACAGCCCCAGCATTTT. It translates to CSAAQGQPQHF.

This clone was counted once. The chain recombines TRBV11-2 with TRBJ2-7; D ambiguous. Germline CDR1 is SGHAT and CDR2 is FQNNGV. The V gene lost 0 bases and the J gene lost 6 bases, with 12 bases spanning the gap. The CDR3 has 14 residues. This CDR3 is CASSLDGSPGEQYF. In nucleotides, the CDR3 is TGTGCCAGCAGCTTAGATGGGTCCCCGGGCGAGCAGTACTTC.

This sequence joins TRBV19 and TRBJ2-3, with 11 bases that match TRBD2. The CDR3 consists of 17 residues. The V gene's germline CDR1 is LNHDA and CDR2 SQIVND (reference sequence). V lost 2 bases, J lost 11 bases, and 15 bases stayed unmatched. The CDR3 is CASSISQTSGIQVMQYF. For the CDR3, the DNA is TGTGCCAGTAGTATATCGCAGACTAGCGGGATTCAGGTAATGCAGTATTTT.

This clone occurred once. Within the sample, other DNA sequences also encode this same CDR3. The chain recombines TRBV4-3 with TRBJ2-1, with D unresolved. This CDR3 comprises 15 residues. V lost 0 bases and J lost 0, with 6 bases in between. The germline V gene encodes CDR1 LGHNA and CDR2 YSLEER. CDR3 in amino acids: CASSQDRTSYNEQFF. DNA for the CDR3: TGCGCCAGCAGCCAAGACAGGACCTCCTACAATGAGCAGTTCTTC.

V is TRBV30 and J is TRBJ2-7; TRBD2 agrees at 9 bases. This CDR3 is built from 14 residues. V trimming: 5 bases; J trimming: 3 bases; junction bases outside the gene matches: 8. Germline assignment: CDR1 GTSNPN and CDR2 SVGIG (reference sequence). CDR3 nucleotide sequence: TGTGCCTGGGGACTGACTAGCGGCTACTACGAGCAGTACTTC. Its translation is CAWGLTSGYYEQYF. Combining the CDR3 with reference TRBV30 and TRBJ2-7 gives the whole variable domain SQTIHQWPATLVQPVGSPLSLECTVEGTSNPNLYWYRQAAGRGLQLLFYSVGIGQISSEVPQNLSASRPQDRQFILSSKKLLLSDSGFYLCAWGLTSGYYEQYFGPGTRLTVT.

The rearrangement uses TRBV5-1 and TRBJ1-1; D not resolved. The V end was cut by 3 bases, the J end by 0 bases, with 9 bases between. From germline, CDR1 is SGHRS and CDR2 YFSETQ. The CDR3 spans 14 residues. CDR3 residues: CASSSISLNTEAFF. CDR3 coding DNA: TGCGCCAGCAGCTCCATTTCGTTGAACACTGAAGCTTTCTTT.

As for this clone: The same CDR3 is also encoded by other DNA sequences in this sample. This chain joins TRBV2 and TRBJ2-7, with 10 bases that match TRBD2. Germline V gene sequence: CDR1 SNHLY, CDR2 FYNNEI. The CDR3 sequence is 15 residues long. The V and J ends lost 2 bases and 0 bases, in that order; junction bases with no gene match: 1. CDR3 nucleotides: TGTGCCAGCAGTGAACTAGCGGGGGCCTCCTACGAGCAGTACTTC. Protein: CASSELAGASYEQYF.

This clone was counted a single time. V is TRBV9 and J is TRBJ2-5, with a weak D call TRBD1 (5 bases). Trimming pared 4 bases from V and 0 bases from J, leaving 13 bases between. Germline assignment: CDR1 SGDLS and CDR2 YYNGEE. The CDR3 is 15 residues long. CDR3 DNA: TGTGCCAGCAGCCCCCCAACCAGGGACCAAGAGACCCAGTACTTC. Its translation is CASSPPTRDQETQYF.

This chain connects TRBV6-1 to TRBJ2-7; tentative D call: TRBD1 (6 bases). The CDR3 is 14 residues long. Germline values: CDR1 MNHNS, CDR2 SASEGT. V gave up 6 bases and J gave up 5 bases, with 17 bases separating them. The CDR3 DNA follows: TGTGCCAGCAGGGTATTCTCAGGGGCCCACGAGCAGTACTTC. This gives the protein CASRVFSGAHEQYF.

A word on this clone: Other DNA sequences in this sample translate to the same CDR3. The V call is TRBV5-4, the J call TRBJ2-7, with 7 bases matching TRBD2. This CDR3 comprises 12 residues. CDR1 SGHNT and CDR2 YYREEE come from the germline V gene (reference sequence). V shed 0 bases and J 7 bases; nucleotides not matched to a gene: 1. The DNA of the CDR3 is TGTGCCAGCAGCTTGGCCGGGGGGGAGCAGTACTTC. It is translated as CASSLAGGEQYF.